These T cell receptor beta chains were read from a single sample in a study of shared clonotypes between healthy human individuals. The assay was immunoSEQ multiplex PCR, and TCRdb's table has in-frame clones only and misses some. The sample lists 2 million or so clones; 90% to 95% were seen once. The sequenced material came from naive CD4+ T cells sorted from blood. The origin of the receptors is a man aged 18-30 years in good health. CDR3s include the opening cysteine and the closing phenylalanine or tryptophan. The D gene is left open where the match is weak. Where a row states a size, it is once, few, many or the class of an expanded clone; other rows omit it.

D,V,J,size,CDR3,DNA
.,TRBV6-5,TRBJ2-1,.,CASRGRGRNLNEQFF,TGTGCCAGCAGGGGCCGGGGACGGAACCTCAATGAGCAGTTCTTC
TRBD1,TRBV10-1,TRBJ2-1,few,CASSEKVAGGRDEQFF,TGCGCCAGCAGTGAGAAGGTTGCAGGGGGCCGGGATGAGCAGTTCTTC
.,TRBV2,TRBJ2-6,.,CASSEQGSGANVLTF,TGTGCCAGCAGTGAACAGGGTTCGGGGGCCAACGTCCTGACTTTC
.,TRBV5-1,TRBJ1-5,.,CASSLDINQPQHF,TGCGCCAGCAGCTTGGACATAAATCAGCCCCAGCATTTT
.,TRBV27,TRBJ2-3,once,CASSFQTSTMRNTQYF,TGTGCCAGCAGTTTCCAGACTAGTACCATGAGAAATACGCAGTATTTT
.,TRBV7-2,TRBJ1-5,.,CASSGVGSNQPQHF,TGTGCCAGCAGTGGGGTCGGGAGCAATCAGCCCCAGCATTTT
TRBD1,TRBV5-1,TRBJ1-4,.,CASSGTGNVEKLFF,TGCGCCAGCAGCGGGACAGGGAATGTTGAAAAACTGTTTTTT
.,TRBV7-8,TRBJ2-7,.,CASRGFRPMQGYEQYF,TGTGCCAGCAGGGGTTTCAGGCCGATGCAGGGCTACGAGCAGTACTTC
TRBD1,TRBV2,TRBJ2-5,once,CASSETGEQETQYF,TGTGCCAGCAGTGAAACAGGGGAGCAAGAGACCCAGTACTTC
.,TRBV18,TRBJ1-2,.,CASSLPGSNYGYTF,TGTGCCAGCTCACTGCCCGGGAGTAACTATGGCTACACCTTC